This TCR beta chain was retrieved from a study of T-cell reconstitution after alpha-beta-depleted transplantation in children. A TCRbeta library incorporating unique molecular identifiers was prepared. TCRdb passed the PCR reads through MiXCR, listing each CDR3 protein once. This sample carries a few hundred thousand distinct CDR3 sequences, roughly an eighth of them seen once, and the ten largest clones take around 5.8%. The CDR3 has 15 residues. The V end was cut by 3 bases, the J end by 3 bases, with 14 bases between. The chain is built from TRBV12-3 or TRBV12-4 and TRBJ1-2; no reliable D call. The sequences come from PBMCs from the stem cell graft donor, collected from the stem cell graft. The clonotype comes from a human donor who donated a stem cell graft to a child with combined immunodeficiency. CDR3 region: CASSFVVRADYGYTF. The DNA for the CDR3 is TGTGCCAGCAGTTTTGTGGTTAGGGCGGACTATGGCTACACCTTC.